The clone carrying this T cell receptor beta chain was picked up a small number of times. TCRdb used MiXCR to reprocess the 5' RACE reads, holding one entry per CDR3 protein. The table lists around 680,000 distinct CDR3 sequences, under 9% of them singletons. These data originate in a study of identical twins. Germline V CDR1 and CDR2: DFQATT, SNEGSKA (reference sequence). V was shortened by 0 bases and J by 2 bases, with 13 bases between the two germline ends. This CDR3 has 16 residues. The same data also went into a second study, on yellow fever vaccine responses in identical twins.

The clonotype originates from a woman aged 18-35 years in good health. The V call is TRBV20-1, the J call TRBJ2-2; D not certain. The sequencing input was PBMCs. The CDR3 reads CSARDAGAANTGELFF. Written as DNA, the CDR3 is TGCAGTGCTAGAGATGCCGGAGCAGCAAACACCGGGGAGCTGTTTTTT.